This T cell receptor (beta chain) comes out of a study of cytotoxic CD8 clonotypes in ibrutinib-treated CLL. In the study overall: Mean productive templates were 255,043; mean productive rearrangements were roughly 90,000. Findings and limits, study-wide: Public clonotypes showed up rarely, and on treatment they shrank or held steady.

CDR3 length: 14 amino acids. V shed 3 bases and J shed 3 bases, with 13 bases lying between them. The germline gives CDR1 SGHRS, CDR2 YFSETQ. Turning to this clone: Its antigen remains unidentified.

Sequenced by immunoSEQ multiplex PCR; TCRdb stores in-frame clones only, minus some. The profile shows nearly 300,000 clones, roughly 76% of them singletons. This chain uses TRBV5-1 with TRBJ2-7, with D perhaps TRBD1 or TRBD2 (6 bases each). This TCR derives from a human donor with chronic lymphocytic leukemia. Sequenced here: PBMCs, sampled at disease progression, from a patient treated with ibrutinib. CDR3 DNA sequence: TGCGCCAGCAGCTGGGGGGCCGGGAGCTACGAGCAGTACTTC. This translates into CASSWGAGSYEQYF.